This record concerns one T cell receptor beta chain sequence. Recruitment covered about two dozen US areas and drew participants whose ages spanned about 18 to 90 years. Exposed participants came across a COVID-19 case within 2 weeks before study entry. The record originates from a study of blood T cell repertoires in COVID-19. Some clones are missing from TCRdb's copy, which holds only in-frame ones; the method was immunoSEQ multiplex PCR. This table has 350,000 to 500,000 clones, 88% appearing once. Trimming cost V 5 bases and J 9 bases, with 11 bases left between them. This CDR3 contains 12 residues. CDR1 and CDR2 from the germline V gene are MDHEN and SYDVKM.

The source is a woman under 30 who had been exposed to COVID-19. The chain uses TRBV28 and TRBJ2-1; possible D gene TRBD2, 6 bases. Input material: PBMCs or T cells enriched from blood (not recorded which). For the CDR3, the DNA is TGTGCCAGCAGTCCCCCCGGGGGTGAGCAGTTCTTC. This encodes CASSPPGGEQFF.